This TCR beta chain is drawn from a study of blood T cell repertoires in COVID-19. In the study overall: Acute and convalescent COVID-19 samples came from the United States, Italy and Spain. PBMCs, B-cell-depleted T cells, or T cells provided the cDNA or gDNA that made up the material.

In the original workflow: Reference gene primer amplification gave nucleated cell count estimates. TCRdb's copy holds only in-frame clones and misses some; the assay was immunoSEQ multiplex PCR. Clone size and the V and J calls come from that table; the DNA yielded D and trimming. The sample carries roughly 21,000 clones, 86% recorded once. V was pared by 7 bases and J by 6 bases, with 15 bases between. There are 13 residues in the CDR3. Germline V gene lookup returns CDR1 SNHLY and CDR2 FYNNEI. This chain uses TRBV2 with TRBJ1-1; D is unresolved. The source material was peripheral blood. This sequence originates from a human donor with acute or convalescent COVID-19. The donor label of this sample is uncertain. The CDR3 DNA is TGTGCCAGCATTGGCAACGAGCAGGCTGAAGCTTTCTTT. Translation: CASIGNEQAEAFF.